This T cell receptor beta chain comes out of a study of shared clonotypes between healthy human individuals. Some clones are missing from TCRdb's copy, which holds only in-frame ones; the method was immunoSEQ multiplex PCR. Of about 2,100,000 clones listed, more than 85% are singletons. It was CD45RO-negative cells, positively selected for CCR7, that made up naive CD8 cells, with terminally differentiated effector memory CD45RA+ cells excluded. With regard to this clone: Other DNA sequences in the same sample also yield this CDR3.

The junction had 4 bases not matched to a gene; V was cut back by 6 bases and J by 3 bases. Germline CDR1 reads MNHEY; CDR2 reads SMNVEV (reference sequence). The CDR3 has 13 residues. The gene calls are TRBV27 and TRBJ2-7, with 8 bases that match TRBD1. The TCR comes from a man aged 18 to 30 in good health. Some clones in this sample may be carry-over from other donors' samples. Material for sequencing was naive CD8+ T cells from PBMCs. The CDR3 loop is CASSRDRGYEQYF. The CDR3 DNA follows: TGTGCCAGCAGCCGAGACAGGGGCTACGAGCAGTACTTC.